This is a list of T cell receptor beta chains from one sample in a study of shared clonotypes between healthy human individuals. The protocol was immunoSEQ multiplex PCR, while the TCRdb copy is restricted to in-frame clones and leaves out a portion. The sample lists approximately 2,300,000 clones, 85% to 95% occurring once. The sequencing input was naive CD4+ T cells from PBMCs. These receptors were obtained from a man between 18 and 29 years old in good health. Some clones in this sample may be carry-over from other donors' samples. Each CDR3 is given with its conserved first and last residue. The D gene is left open where the match is weak. The size field is filled for only some rows; it gives once, few, many or a size class.

TRBV5-1	15	TRBJ2-6	NA	NA	CASSLADSGANVLTF	TGCGCCAGCAGCTTGGCGGACTCTGGGGCCAACGTCCTGACTTTC
TRBV28	15	TRBJ2-1	NA	NA	CASTTGGLLYNEQFF	TGTGCCAGCACAACTGGGGGGTTACTCTACAATGAGCAGTTCTTC
TRBV6-1	15	TRBJ2-1	NA	NA	CASSESPTRSWEQFF	TGTGCCAGCAGTGAGTCACCGACCCGGTCATGGGAGCAGTTCTTC
TRBV7-2	13	TRBJ1-1	TRBD1	NA	CASSPRTGAEAFF	TGTGCCAGCAGCCCCCGGACAGGGGCTGAAGCTTTCTTT
TRBV4-2	20	TRBJ2-5	TRBD2	NA	CASSQDVLAGRLSGGETQYF	TGTGCCAGCAGCCAAGATGTCTTGGCAGGCCGTTTATCGGGGGGAGAGACCCAGTACTTC
TRBV27	16	TRBJ2-3	TRBD2	NA	CASRALAGVGTDTQYF	TGTGCCAGCAGAGCCCTAGCGGGAGTGGGCACAGATACGCAGTATTTT
TRBV7-7	14	TRBJ2-3	NA	NA	CASSLGTSTDTQYF	TGTGCCAGCAGCTTAGGAACTAGCACAGATACGCAGTATTTT
TRBV7-3	14	TRBJ2-5	TRBD2	NA	CASSSTGRRETQYF	TGTGCCAGCAGCTCGACCGGGAGGCGGGAGACCCAGTACTTC
TRBV4-3	14	TRBJ1-6	TRBD1	NA	CASSQVDRGRALHF	TGCGCCAGCAGCCAAGTTGACAGGGGCAGGGCCCTCCACTTT
TRBV2	14	TRBJ2-7	TRBD2	NA	CASSAGLAGYEQYF	TGTGCCAGCAGTGCGGGACTAGCGGGGTACGAGCAGTACTTC
TRBV28	15	TRBJ2-3	TRBD1	NA	CASSRPGQRTDTQYF	TGTGCCAGCAGTCGCCCGGGACAGCGCACAGATACGCAGTATTTT
TRBV4-2	17	TRBJ2-5	TRBD2	NA	CASSQVGTSGRQETQYF	TGTGCCAGCAGCCAAGTCGGGACTAGCGGGAGGCAAGAGACCCAGTACTTC
TRBV7-3	15	TRBJ2-2	TRBD2	once	CASSLRLADTGELFF	TGTGCCAGCAGCTTAAGACTAGCAGATACCGGGGAGCTGTTTTTT
TRBV6-6	15	TRBJ1-5	TRBD1	NA	CASSLQGTGNQPQHF	TGTGCCAGCAGCTTACAGGGGACGGGCAATCAGCCCCAGCATTTT
TRBV25-1	13	TRBJ1-1	NA	once	CASSEEKNTEAFF	TGTGCCAGCAGTGAAGAGAAGAACACTGAAGCTTTCTTT
TRBV6-1	15	TRBJ1-3	TRBD1	NA	CASTSKQGTGNTIYF	TGTGCCAGCACCTCAAAACAGGGGACTGGAAACACCATATATTTT
TRBV18	15	TRBJ2-7	TRBD1	few	CASSPGTGRYNEQYF	TGTGCCAGCTCACCTGGGACAGGGCGGTATAACGAGCAGTACTTC
TRBV28	11	TRBJ1-2	NA	few	CASSFQGGYTF	TGTGCCAGCAGTTTCCAGGGCGGCTACACCTTC
TRBV4-1	16	TRBJ1-1	NA	NA	CASSQFTRATFRRAFF	TGCGCCAGCAGCCAGTTCACCAGGGCGACTTTTCGGCGAGCTTTCTTT
TRBV4-3	16	TRBJ1-2	NA	NA	CASSQEQRLAFYGYTF	TGCGCCAGCAGCCAGGAACAGCGCCTGGCATTCTATGGCTACACCTTC
TRBV5-1	14	TRBJ1-4	NA	NA	CASSLEQGYEKLFF	TGCGCCAGCAGCTTGGAACAGGGATATGAAAAACTGTTTTTT
TRBV5-6	13	TRBJ2-1	TRBD1	NA	CASSATGVGEQFF	TGTGCCAGCAGCGCCACAGGGGTGGGTGAGCAGTTCTTC
TRBV5-1	13	TRBJ1-1	NA	NA	CASSRVGVTEAFF	TGCGCCAGCAGCAGAGTAGGGGTCACTGAAGCTTTCTTT
TRBV4-1	15	TRBJ2-1	NA	NA	CASSPASTRGNEQFF	TGCGCCAGCAGCCCCGCTAGCACCCGGGGCAATGAGCAGTTCTTC
TRBV6-1	16	TRBJ2-3	NA	NA	CASSGWFGGDLDTQYF	TGTGCCAGCAGTGGGTGGTTCGGAGGGGATTTAGATACGCAGTATTTT
TRBV9	16	TRBJ1-3	NA	NA	CASSFTGTLSGNTIYF	TGTGCCAGCAGCTTTACCGGGACACTCTCTGGAAACACCATATATTTT